This T cell receptor (beta chain) was retrieved from a study of T cells in Graves' hyperthyroidism and ophthalmopathy. This clonotype was recorded at least ten times. Amplification of TCR beta CDR3 regions was performed using RNA transcripts as template. In the first-round RT-PCR of the TCR CDR3, the HTBI primer set was used. A single record per CDR3 protein comes from TCRdb applying MiXCR to the multiplex PCR reads. Of about 700,000 distinct CDR3 sequences listed, 45% are singletons. The CDR3 has 15 amino acids. CDR1 and CDR2 (germline): SEHNR, FQNEAQ (reference sequence). With 5 bases clipped from V and 2 bases from J, the junction kept 6 bases outside the gene matches.

The receptor's source is an adult man with Graves' disease, either hyperthyroidism or ophthalmopathy (not recorded which). Sequencing input: peripheral blood or thyroid tissue (not recorded which). The chain carries TRBV7-9 and TRBJ1-3; TRBD1 matches 7 bases. The CDR3 protein is CASSTDRDPGNTIYF. In DNA, the CDR3 is TGTGCCAGCAGCACCGACAGGGATCCTGGAAACACCATATATTTT.